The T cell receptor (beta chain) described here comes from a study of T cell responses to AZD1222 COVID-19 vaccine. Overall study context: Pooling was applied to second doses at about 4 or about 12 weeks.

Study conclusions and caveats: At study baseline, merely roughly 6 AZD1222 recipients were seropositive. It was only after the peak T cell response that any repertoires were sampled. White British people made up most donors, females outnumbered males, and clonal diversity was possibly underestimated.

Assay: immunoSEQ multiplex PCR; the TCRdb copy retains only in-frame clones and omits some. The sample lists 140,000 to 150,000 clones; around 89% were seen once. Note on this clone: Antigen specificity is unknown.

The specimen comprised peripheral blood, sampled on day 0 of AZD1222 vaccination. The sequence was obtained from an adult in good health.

Here the CDR3 reads CASSPYGPGSRASESGYTF. As DNA, the CDR3 is TGTGCCAGCAGCCCTTATGGTCCCGGATCCAGGGCTTCGGAAAGTGGCTACACCTTC. V and J are TRBV7-6 and TRBJ1-2, with D maybe TRBD1 (5 bases). V shed 5 bases and J shed 7 bases, with 32 bases lying between them. The CDR3 contains 19 residues. Germline lookup yields CDR1 SGHVS and CDR2 FNYEAQ.